Given below is one T cell receptor beta chain in context. Its antigen is not known. The CDR3 is made up of 12 amino acids. The V end lost 2 bases, the J end lost 3 bases, and 4 bases lay between the germline ends. The germline V gene has CDR1 PRHDT and CDR2 FYEKMQ (reference sequence). This specimen belongs to a study of shared clonotypes between healthy human individuals. Notes on the study in general: Naive subsets generally had larger estimated richness than memory subsets.

TCRdb's table, derived via immunoSEQ multiplex PCR, lists solely in-frame clones and lacks some. The repertoire includes roughly 590,000 clones, nearly 97% of them detected once, and 0.09% to 0.13% sits in the top ten. The naive CD8 subset, CD45RO-negative cells positively selected for CCR7, excluded terminally differentiated effector memory CD45RA+ cells. Input material: naive CD8+ T cells sorted from blood. This sequence originates from a woman between 25 and 40 years old in good health. This rearrangement joins TRBV13 to TRBJ2-5; no clear D. The CDR3 region has the DNA TGTGCCAGCAGCTTAACAGAAGAGACCCAGTACTTC. Translation: CASSLTEETQYF. Variable domain in full (rest from reference TRBV13 and TRBJ2-5): AAGVIQSPRHLIKEKRETATLKCYPIPRHDTVYWYQQGPGQDPQFLISFYEKMQSDKGSIPDRFSAQQFSDYHSELNMSSLELGDSALYFCASSLTEETQYFGPGTRLLVL.